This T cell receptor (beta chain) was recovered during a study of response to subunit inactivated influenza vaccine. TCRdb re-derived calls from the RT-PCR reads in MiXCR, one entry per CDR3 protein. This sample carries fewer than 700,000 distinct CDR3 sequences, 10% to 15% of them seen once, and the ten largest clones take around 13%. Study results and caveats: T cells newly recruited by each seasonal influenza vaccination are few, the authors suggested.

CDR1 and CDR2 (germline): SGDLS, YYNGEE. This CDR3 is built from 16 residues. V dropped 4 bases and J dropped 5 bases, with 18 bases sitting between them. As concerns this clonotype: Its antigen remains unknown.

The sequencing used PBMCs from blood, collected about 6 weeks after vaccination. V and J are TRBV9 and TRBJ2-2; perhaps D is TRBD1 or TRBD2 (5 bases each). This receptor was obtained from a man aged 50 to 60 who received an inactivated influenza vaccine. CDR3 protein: CASSIPGTLGTGELFF. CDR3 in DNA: TGTGCCAGCAGCATTCCGGGGACCCTCGGGACCGGGGAGCTGTTTTTT. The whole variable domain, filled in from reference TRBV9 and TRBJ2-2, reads DSGVTQTPKHLITATGQRVTLRCSPRSGDLSVYWYQQSLDQGLQFLIQYYNGEERAKGNILERFSAQQFPDLHSELNLSSLELGDSALYFCASSIPGTLGTGELFFGEGSRLTVL.